The present TCR beta chain was sequenced within a study of blood T cell repertoires in COVID-19. Across the whole study: Spain, Italy and the United States supplied samples that represented acute and convalescent COVID-19. Sample material is recorded as cDNA or gDNA derived from T cells, B-cell-depleted T cells, or PBMCs.

Original processing methods: Reference gene primer amplification in the assay estimated nucleated cell counts. Profiling relied on immunoSEQ multiplex PCR, and the TCRdb table lists in-frame clones only, not all of them. D and trimming come from the DNA, and the V and J calls and clone size come from that table. Of around 62,000 clones detected, 84% appear once; the ten largest clones hold around 9.5%. Looked up from germline, CDR1 is SGHRS and CDR2 is YFSETQ. The CDR3 has 13 residues. The V and J ends lost 0 bases and 7 bases, in that order; junction bases with no gene match: 0. The sequencing sample was made of peripheral blood. The receptor comes from a man aged 45-60 years with active COVID-19. The gene calls are TRBV5-1 and TRBJ1-2; 10 bases are a match to TRBD1. CDR3 sequence reads: CASSLGTGGGYTF. DNA of the CDR3: TGCGCCAGCAGCTTGGGGACAGGGGGTGGCTACACCTTC.